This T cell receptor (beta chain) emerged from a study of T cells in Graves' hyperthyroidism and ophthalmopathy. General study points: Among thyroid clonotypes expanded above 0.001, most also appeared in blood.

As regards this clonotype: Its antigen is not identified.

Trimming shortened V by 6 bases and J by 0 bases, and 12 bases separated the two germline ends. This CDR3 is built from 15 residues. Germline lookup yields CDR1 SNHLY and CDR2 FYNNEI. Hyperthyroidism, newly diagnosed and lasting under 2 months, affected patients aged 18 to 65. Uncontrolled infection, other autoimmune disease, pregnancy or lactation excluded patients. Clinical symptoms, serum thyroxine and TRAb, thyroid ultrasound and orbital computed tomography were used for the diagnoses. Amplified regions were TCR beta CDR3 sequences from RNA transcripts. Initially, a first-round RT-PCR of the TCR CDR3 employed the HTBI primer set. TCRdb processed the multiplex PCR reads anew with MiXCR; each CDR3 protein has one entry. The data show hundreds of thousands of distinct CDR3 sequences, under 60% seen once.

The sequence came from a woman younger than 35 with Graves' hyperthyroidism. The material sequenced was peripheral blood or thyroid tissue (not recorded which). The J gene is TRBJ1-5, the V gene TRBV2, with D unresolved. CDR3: CASSLAAHSNQPQHF. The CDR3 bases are TGTGCCAGCAGCTTAGCGGCCCATAGCAATCAGCCCCAGCATTTT.